This T cell receptor beta chain was recovered during a study of CD8 T cells in ankylosing spondylitis. The study, taken as a whole, reports: A TCR beta motif of about eight highly homologous variants seemed to mark ankylosing spondylitis blood.

TCRdb called the 5' RACE reads again in MiXCR, with one record for every CDR3 protein. There are some 450,000 distinct CDR3 sequences in the sample; over 15% occur only once, and over 0.9% lies in the top ten. The CDR3 runs to 15 residues. In germline, CDR1 is SGHDT, CDR2 YYEEEE. Deletions cut 2 bases from V and 2 bases from J, with 12 bases between. This clonotype was seen a few times. Its antigen is not identified. The source of this sequence is a male donor with ankylosing spondylitis. V usage is TRBV5-6 and J usage is TRBJ2-3; D call uncertain. Sequenced sample: blood, either unsorted or a sorted T cell fraction (not recorded which). For the CDR3, the DNA is TGTGCCAGCAGCTTACCCGACCGGGCCACAGATACGCAGTATTTT. Protein product: CASSLPDRATDTQYF. Combining the CDR3 with reference TRBV5-6 and TRBJ2-3 gives the whole variable domain DAGVTQSPTHLIKTRGQQVTLRCSPKSGHDTVSWYQQALGQGPQFIFQYYEEEERQRGNFPDRFSGHQFPNYSSELNVNALLLGDSALYLCASSLPDRATDTQYFGPGTRLTVL.